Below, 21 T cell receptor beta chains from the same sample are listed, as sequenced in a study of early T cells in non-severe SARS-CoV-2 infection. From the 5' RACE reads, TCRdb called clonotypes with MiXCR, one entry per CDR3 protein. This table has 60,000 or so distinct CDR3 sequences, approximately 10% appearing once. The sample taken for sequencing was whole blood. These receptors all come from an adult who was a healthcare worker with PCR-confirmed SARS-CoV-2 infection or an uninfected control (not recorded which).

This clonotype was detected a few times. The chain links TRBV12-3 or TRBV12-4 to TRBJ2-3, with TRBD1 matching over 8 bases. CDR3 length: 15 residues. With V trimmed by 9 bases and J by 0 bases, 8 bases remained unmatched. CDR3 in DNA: TGTGCCAGTAGCCTGGGACAGGCCAGCACAGATACGCAGTATTTT. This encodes CASSLGQASTDTQYF.

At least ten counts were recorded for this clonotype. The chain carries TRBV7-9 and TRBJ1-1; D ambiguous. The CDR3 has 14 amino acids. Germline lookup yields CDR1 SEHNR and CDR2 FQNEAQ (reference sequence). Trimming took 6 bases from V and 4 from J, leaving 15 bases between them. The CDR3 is CASRPGRSGTEAFF. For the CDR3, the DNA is TGTGCCAGCAGACCCGGGCGGTCGGGCACTGAAGCTTTCTTT.

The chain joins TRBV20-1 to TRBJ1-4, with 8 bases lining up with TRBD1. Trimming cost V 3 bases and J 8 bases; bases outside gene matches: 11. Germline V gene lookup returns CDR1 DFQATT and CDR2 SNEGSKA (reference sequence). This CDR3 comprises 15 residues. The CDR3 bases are TGCAGTGCTAGGACAGCCGGGACAGGTTCGGAAAAACTGTTTTTT. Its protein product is CSARTAGTGSEKLFF.

CDR3 DNA sequence: TGTGCCAGCAGCCCCGCTCGGACAGGGGGGGCTGAGCAGTTCTTC. Translation: CASSPARTGGAEQFF. This rearrangement joins TRBV7-9 to TRBJ2-1, with 10 bases matching TRBD1. The CDR3 loop spans 15 amino acids. V shed 5 bases and J 9 bases; nucleotides not matched to a gene: 10. The germline V gene encodes CDR1 SEHNR and CDR2 FQNEAQ (reference sequence).

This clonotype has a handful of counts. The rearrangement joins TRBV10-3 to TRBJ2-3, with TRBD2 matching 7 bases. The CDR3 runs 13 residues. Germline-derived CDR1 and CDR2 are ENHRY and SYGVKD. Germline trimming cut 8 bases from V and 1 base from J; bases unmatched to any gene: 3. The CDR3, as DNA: TGTGCCATCGGGGGAGGGGGCACAGATACGCAGTATTTT. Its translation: CAIGGGGTDTQYF.

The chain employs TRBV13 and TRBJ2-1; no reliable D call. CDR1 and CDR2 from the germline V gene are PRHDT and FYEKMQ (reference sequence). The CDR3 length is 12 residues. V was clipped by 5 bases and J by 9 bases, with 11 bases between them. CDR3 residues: CASSPRLSEQFF. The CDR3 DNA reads TGTGCCAGCAGCCCCCGATTGAGTGAGCAGTTCTTC.

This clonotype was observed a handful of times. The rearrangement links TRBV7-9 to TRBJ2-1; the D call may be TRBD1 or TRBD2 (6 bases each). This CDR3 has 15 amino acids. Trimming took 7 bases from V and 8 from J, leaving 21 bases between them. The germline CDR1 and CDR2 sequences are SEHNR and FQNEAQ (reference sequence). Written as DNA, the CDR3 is TGTGCCAGCACGCACCGGGGACTGGGGGCAGATGAGCAGTTCTTC. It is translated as CASTHRGLGADEQFF.

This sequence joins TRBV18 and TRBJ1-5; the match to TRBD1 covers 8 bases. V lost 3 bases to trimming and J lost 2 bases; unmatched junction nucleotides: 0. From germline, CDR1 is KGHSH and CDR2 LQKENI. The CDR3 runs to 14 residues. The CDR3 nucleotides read TGTGCCAGCTCACCGGGACAGGGCAATCAGCCCCAGCATTTT. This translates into CASSPGQGNQPQHF.

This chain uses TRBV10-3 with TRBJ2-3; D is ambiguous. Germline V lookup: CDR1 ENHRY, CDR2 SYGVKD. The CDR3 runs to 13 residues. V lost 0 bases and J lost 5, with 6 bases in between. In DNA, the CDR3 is TGTGCCATCAGTGAGTCGGGCGGAGATACGCAGTATTTT. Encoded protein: CAISESGGDTQYF.

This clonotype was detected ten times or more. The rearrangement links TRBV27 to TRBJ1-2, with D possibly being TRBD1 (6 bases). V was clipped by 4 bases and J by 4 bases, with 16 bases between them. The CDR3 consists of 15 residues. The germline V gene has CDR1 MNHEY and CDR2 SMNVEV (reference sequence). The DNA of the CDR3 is TGTGCCAGCAGTTCCAAAAGCCGGGACACCTATGGCTACACCTTC. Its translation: CASSSKSRDTYGYTF.

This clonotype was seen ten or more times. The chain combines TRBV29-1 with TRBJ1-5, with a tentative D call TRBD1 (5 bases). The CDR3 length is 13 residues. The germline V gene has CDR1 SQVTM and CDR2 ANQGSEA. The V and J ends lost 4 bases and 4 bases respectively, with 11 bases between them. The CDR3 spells CSVAWGVNQPQHF. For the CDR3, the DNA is TGCAGCGTTGCGTGGGGGGTTAATCAGCCCCAGCATTTT.

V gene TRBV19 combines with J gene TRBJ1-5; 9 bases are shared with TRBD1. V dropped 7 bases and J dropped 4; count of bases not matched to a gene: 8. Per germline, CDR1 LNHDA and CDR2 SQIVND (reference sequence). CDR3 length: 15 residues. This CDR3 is CASTPGQGGNQPQHF. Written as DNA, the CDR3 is TGTGCCAGTACCCCGGGACAGGGAGGGAATCAGCCCCAGCATTTT.

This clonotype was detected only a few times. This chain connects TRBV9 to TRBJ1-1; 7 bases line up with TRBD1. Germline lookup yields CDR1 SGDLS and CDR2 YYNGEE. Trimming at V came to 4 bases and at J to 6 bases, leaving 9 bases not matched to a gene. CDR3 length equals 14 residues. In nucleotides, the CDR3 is TGTGCCAGCAGCATGGGACAGTCTGAATCTGAAGCTTTCTTT. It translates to CASSMGQSESEAFF.

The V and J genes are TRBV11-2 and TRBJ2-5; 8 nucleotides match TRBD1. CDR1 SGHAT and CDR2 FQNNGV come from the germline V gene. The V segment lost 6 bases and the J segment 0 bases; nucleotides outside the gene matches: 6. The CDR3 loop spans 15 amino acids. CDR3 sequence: CASSRQGMYQETQYF. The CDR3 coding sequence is TGTGCCAGCAGTCGACAGGGGATGTACCAAGAGACCCAGTACTTC.

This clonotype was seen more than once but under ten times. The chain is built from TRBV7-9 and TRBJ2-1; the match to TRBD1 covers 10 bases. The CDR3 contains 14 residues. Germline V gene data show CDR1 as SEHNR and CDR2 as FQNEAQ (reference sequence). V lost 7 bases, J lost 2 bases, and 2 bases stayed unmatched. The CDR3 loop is CASTGTGAYNEQFF. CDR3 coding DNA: TGTGCCAGCACCGGGACAGGGGCCTACAATGAGCAGTTCTTC. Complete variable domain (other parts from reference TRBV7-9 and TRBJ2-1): DTGVSQNPRHKITKRGQNVTFRCDPISEHNRLYWYRQTLGQGPEFLTYFQNEAQLEKSRLLSDRFSAERPKGSFSTLEIQRTEQGDSAMYLCASTGTGAYNEQFFGPGTRLTVL.

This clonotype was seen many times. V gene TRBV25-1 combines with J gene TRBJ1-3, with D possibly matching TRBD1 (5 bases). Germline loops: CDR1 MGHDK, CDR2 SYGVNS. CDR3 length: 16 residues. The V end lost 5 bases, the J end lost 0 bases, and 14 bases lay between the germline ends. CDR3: CASSNPGTHSGNTIYF. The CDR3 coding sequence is TGTGCCAGCAGTAATCCCGGGACCCACTCTGGAAACACCATATATTTT.

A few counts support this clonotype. For the CDR3, the DNA is TGTGCCAGCAGCCCCTGGTCAGCGGGGGATTCTGGCGAGCAGTACTTC. It is translated as CASSPWSAGDSGEQYF. This chain connects TRBV7-9 to TRBJ2-7; 8 bases are a match to TRBD2. Germline lookup yields CDR1 SEHNR and CDR2 FQNEAQ (reference sequence). V trimming: 5 bases; J trimming: 6 bases; junction bases outside the gene matches: 15. The CDR3 has 16 amino acids.

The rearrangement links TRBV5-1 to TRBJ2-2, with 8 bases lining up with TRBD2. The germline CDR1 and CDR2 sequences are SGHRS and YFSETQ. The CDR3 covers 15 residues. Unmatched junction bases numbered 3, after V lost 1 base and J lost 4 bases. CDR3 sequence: CASSLSGGGTGELFF. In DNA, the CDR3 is TGCGCCAGCAGCTTGAGCGGGGGAGGCACCGGGGAGCTGTTTTTT.

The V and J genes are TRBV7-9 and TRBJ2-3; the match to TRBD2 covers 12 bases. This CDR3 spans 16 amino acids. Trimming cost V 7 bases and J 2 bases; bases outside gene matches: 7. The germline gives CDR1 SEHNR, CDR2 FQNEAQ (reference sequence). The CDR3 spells CASKRLAGASTDTQYF. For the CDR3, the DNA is TGTGCCAGCAAAAGACTAGCGGGGGCGTCCACAGATACGCAGTATTTT.

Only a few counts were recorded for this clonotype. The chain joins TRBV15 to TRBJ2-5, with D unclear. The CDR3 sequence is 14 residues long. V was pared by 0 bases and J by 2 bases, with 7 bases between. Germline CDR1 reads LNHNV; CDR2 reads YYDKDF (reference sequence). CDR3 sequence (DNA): TGTGCCACCAGCAGAGATCCCGGACAAGAGACCCAGTACTTC. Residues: CATSRDPGQETQYF.

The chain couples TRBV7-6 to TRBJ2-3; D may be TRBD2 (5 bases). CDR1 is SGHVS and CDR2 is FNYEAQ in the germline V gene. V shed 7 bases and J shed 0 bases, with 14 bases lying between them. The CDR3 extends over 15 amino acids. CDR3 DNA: TGTGCCAGCACCCCAGCTGTAGCGAGCACAGATACGCAGTATTTT. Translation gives CASTPAVASTDTQYF.